These 24 T cell receptor beta chains share one sample of origin, sequenced in a study of T cells in Graves' hyperthyroidism and ophthalmopathy. Amplification targeted TCR beta CDR3 regions from RNA transcripts. The HTBI primer set was used in a first-round RT-PCR of the TCR CDR3. In TCRdb, the multiplex PCR reads were re-called with MiXCR into one record per CDR3 protein. The sample shows 600,000 or so distinct CDR3 sequences, roughly 46% of them seen only once. The sequencing sample was made of peripheral blood or thyroid tissue (not recorded which). The receptors originated from a woman under 30 with Graves' hyperthyroidism.

The CDR3 DNA sequence: TGTGCCAGCAGCGTCAAGGACAAATCCAGCTCTGGGGCCAACGTCCTGACTTTC. It specifies CASSVKDKSSSGANVLTF. The rearrangement joins TRBV9 to TRBJ2-6; perhaps TRBD1 as D (5 bases). CDR1 is SGDLS and CDR2 is YYNGEE in the germline V gene. Trimming removed 2 bases from V and 0 bases from J, with 15 bases in between. The CDR3 consists of 18 residues.

This clonotype was seen at least ten times. A junction boundary mismatches the germline segment, possibly from a read error. This chain joins TRBV5-1 and TRBJ2-7; either TRBD1 or TRBD2 may fit D (5 bases each). From germline, CDR1 is SGHRS and CDR2 YFSETQ. The CDR3 is made up of 14 amino acids. In DNA, the CDR3 is TGTGCCAGCAGCTTGGGACCGGGTGGCTACGAGCAGTACTTC. Its protein product is CASSLGPGGYEQYF.

This chain connects TRBV15 to TRBJ2-7; 14 bases match TRBD2. Germline-derived CDR1 and CDR2 are LNHNV and YYDKDF (reference sequence). This CDR3 is 15 amino acids long. J lost 7 bases, V lost 8 bases, and 10 bases had no gene match. Here the CDR3 reads CATGGRTSGRREQYF. CDR3 in DNA: TGTGCCACCGGCGGTAGGACTAGCGGGAGGAGGGAGCAGTACTTC. Full variable domain (rest looked up from reference TRBV15 and TRBJ2-7): DAMVIQNPRYQVTQFGKPVTLSCSQTLNHNVMYWYQQKSSQAPKLLFHYYDKDFNNEADTPDNFQSRRPNTSFCFLDIRSPGLGDTAMYLCATGGRTSGRREQYFGPGTRLTVT.

The V and J genes are TRBV11-1 and TRBJ1-2; maybe TRBD1 (6 bases). The CDR3 contains 16 residues. Germline values: CDR1 SGHAT, CDR2 FQDESV (reference sequence). Deletions cut 4 bases from V and 5 bases from J, with 20 bases between. CDR3 coding DNA: TGTGCCAGCAGCTCAAGTAGTGGTCCGGGACAATATGGCTACACCTTC. Encoded protein: CASSSSSGPGQYGYTF.

The J gene is TRBJ2-5, the V gene TRBV7-3, with D perhaps TRBD1 (6 bases). Trimming removed 0 bases from V and 10 bases from J, with 9 bases in between. CDR1 and CDR2 (germline): SGHTA, FQGTGA. The CDR3 is made up of 12 amino acids. The chain's CDR3 is CASSLTPGHQYF. CDR3 nucleotides: TGTGCCAGCAGCTTAACACCGGGACACCAGTACTTC.

The V call is TRBV10-3, the J call TRBJ1-2; perhaps TRBD1 as D (5 bases). Per the germline V gene, CDR1 is ENHRY and CDR2 is SYGVKD. The germline V and J ends were trimmed by 6 bases and 1 base, with 9 bases remaining between them. This CDR3 contains 13 residues. In DNA, the CDR3 is TGTGCCATCAGCTTGACAGTTAACTATGGCTACACCTTC. Translation: CAISLTVNYGYTF.

The chain employs TRBV15 and TRBJ1-4, with D uncertain. The CDR3 length is 16 residues. Looked up from germline, CDR1 is LNHNV and CDR2 is YYDKDF (reference sequence). V gave up 3 bases and J gave up 5 bases, with 16 bases separating them. The chain's CDR3 is CATSSRAGLVNEKLFF. DNA for the CDR3: TGTGCCACCAGCAGCCGGGCTGGACTCGTCAATGAAAAACTGTTTTTT.

This clonotype appeared a few times. This sequence joins TRBV10-3 and TRBJ2-2; 11 bases match TRBD2. There are 16 residues in the CDR3. The germline V gene has CDR1 ENHRY and CDR2 SYGVKD. After removal of 3 bases from V and 6 bases from J, the junction contained 6 bases not matched to a gene. The CDR3 spells CAISDYSGRDSGELFF. CDR3 in DNA: TGTGCCATCAGTGATTATAGCGGGAGGGACTCCGGGGAGCTGTTTTTT.

This clonotype was counted at least ten times. CDR3 sequence reads: CATSGLGDTNYGYTF. CDR3 nucleotides: TGTGCCACCAGTGGTCTAGGTGATACTAACTATGGCTACACCTTC. V is TRBV24-1 and J is TRBJ1-2, with D hard to call. The CDR3 extends over 15 amino acids. The V gene's germline CDR1 is KGHDR and CDR2 SFDVKD. V was clipped by 5 bases and J by 0 bases, with 12 bases between them.

This chain joins TRBV11-3 and TRBJ2-5, with D perhaps given as TRBD1 or TRBD2 (5 bases each). V was shortened by 2 bases and J by 3 bases, with 13 bases between the two germline ends. Germline V gives CDR1 SGHNT, CDR2 YENEEA. This CDR3 contains 15 residues. This CDR3 is CASSLFGGRKETQYF. The CDR3 DNA follows: TGTGCCAGCAGCTTATTTGGGGGACGGAAAGAGACCCAGTACTTC.

This clonotype was found a few times. The CDR3: CASTGTSDYEQYF. DNA for the CDR3: TGTGCCAGCACAGGGACTAGCGACTACGAGCAGTACTTC. The V gene is TRBV11-3, the J gene TRBJ2-7; 10 bases agree with TRBD2. This CDR3 is 13 amino acids long. Germline V lookup: CDR1 SGHNT, CDR2 YENEEA. V was clipped by 7 bases and J by 3 bases; unmatched bases: 3. Full variable domain (remainder filled in from reference TRBV11-3 and TRBJ2-7): EAGVVQSPRYKIIEKKQPVAFWCNPISGHNTLYWYLQNLGQGPELLIRYENEEAVDDSQLPKDRFSAERLKGVDSTLKIQPAELGDSAVYLCASTGTSDYEQYFGPGTRLTVT.

The chain couples TRBV2 to TRBJ2-1; 8 bases match TRBD2. With V trimmed by 2 bases and J by 2 bases, 8 bases remained unmatched. The CDR3 covers 17 residues. Germline V CDR1 and CDR2: SNHLY, FYNNEI. CDR3 region: CASSERAGGFTYNEQFF. CDR3 DNA: TGTGCCAGCAGTGAACGGGCGGGAGGTTTCACCTACAATGAGCAGTTCTTC. Supplemented by reference TRBV2 and TRBJ2-1, the full variable domain reads EPEVTQTPSHQVTQMGQEVILRCVPISNHLYFYWYRQILGQKVEFLVSFYNNEISEKSEIFDDQFSVERPDGSNFTLKIRSTKLEDSAMYFCASSERAGGFTYNEQFFGPGTRLTVL.

Ten or more counts support this clonotype. The CDR3 sequence: CASSLRDIRNTEAFF. CDR3 DNA sequence: TGTGCCAGCAGCCTGCGGGACATTCGGAACACTGAAGCTTTCTTT. This sequence joins TRBV7-6 and TRBJ1-1; possible D gene TRBD1, 6 bases. The CDR3 is made up of 15 amino acids. In germline, CDR1 is SGHVS, CDR2 FNYEAQ. V lost 5 bases, J lost 1 base, and 14 bases lay in between.

The table lists this clonotype with many counts. The CDR3 reads CATSAASGRIETQYF. In nucleotides, the CDR3 is TGTGCCACCAGTGCGGCTAGCGGGAGAATCGAGACCCAGTACTTC. V usage is TRBV24-1 and J usage is TRBJ2-5, with 10 bases identical to TRBD2. The CDR3 length is 15 residues. Germline CDR1 reads KGHDR; CDR2 reads SFDVKD. The junction had 7 bases not matched to a gene; V was cut back by 5 bases and J by 5 bases.

The chain has TRBV20-1 and TRBJ1-1, with unresolved D. This CDR3 contains 12 residues. Trimming shortened V by 6 bases and J by 3 bases, and 11 bases separated the two germline ends. CDR1 is DFQATT, CDR2 SNEGSKA, per germline (reference sequence). The CDR3 spells CSAAVGHTEAFF. In DNA, the CDR3 is TGCAGTGCCGCTGTAGGGCACACTGAAGCTTTCTTT.

The chain recombines TRBV7-6 with TRBJ2-3; D uncertain. The germline V gene has CDR1 SGHVS and CDR2 FNYEAQ. The CDR3 runs 15 residues. Deletions cut 5 bases from V and 3 bases from J, with 15 bases between. The CDR3 nucleotides are TGTGCCAGCAGCCCCAGTCGCGACACAACAGATACGCAGTATTTT. Translation: CASSPSRDTTDTQYF. Combining the CDR3 with reference TRBV7-6 and TRBJ2-3 gives the whole variable domain GAGVSQSPRYKVTKRGQDVALRCDPISGHVSLYWYRQALGQGPEFLTYFNYEAQQDKSGLPNDRFSAERPEGSISTLTIQRTEQRDSAMYRCASSPSRDTTDTQYFGPGTRLTVL.

This chain links TRBV7-1 with TRBJ2-7; D gene uncertain. The J call is doubtful: the DNA matches TRBJ2-1 better. TRBV7-1 is given ORF status, its function remaining uncertain. The CDR3 sequence is 11 residues long. CDR3 amino acids: CASSSLGEQFF. In nucleotides, the CDR3 is TGTGCCAGCAGTTCTTTGGGTGAGCAGTTCTTC.

The chain links TRBV12-3 or TRBV12-4 to TRBJ1-1; maybe TRBD1 (5 bases). V dropped 7 bases and J dropped 1 base, with 13 bases sitting between them. The CDR3 is 14 residues long. This CDR3 is CASILERGNTEAFF. The DNA of the CDR3 is TGTGCCAGCATCTTAGAAAGGGGGAACACTGAAGCTTTCTTT.

In its sample, this clonotype was seen many times. The rearrangement links TRBV7-9 to TRBJ1-2; no firm D call. Trimming removed 5 bases from V and 7 bases from J, with 8 bases in between. CDR3 length equals 11 residues. CDR1 is SEHNR, CDR2 FQNEAQ, per germline (reference sequence). CDR3 sequence: CASSRVSGYTF. CDR3 bases: TGTGCCAGCAGCAGGGTTTCTGGCTACACCTTC.

This clonotype was observed many times. The rearrangement links TRBV7-9 to TRBJ2-7, with TRBD1 identical over 9 bases. The V and J ends lost 4 bases and 4 bases, in that order; junction bases with no gene match: 5. The CDR3 consists of 14 residues. Germline V CDR1 and CDR2: SEHNR, FQNEAQ (reference sequence). For the CDR3, the DNA is TGTGCCAGCAGCTCACCGGGACAGGGTTACGAGCAGTACTTC. Translating it yields CASSSPGQGYEQYF.

This clonotype occurred many times. This chain links TRBV7-9 with TRBJ1-5; 11 bases are shared with TRBD1. This CDR3 is 14 amino acids long. CDR1 and CDR2 (germline): SEHNR, FQNEAQ (reference sequence). Unmatched junction bases numbered 2, after V lost 5 bases and J lost 5 bases. The CDR3 DNA reads as TGTGCCAGCAGCCGGACAGGGGGCGATCAGCCCCAGCATTTT. It codes for CASSRTGGDQPQHF.

The chain has TRBV25-1 and TRBJ1-1; D gene ambiguous. The V end lost 6 bases, the J end lost 2 bases, and 16 bases lay between the germline ends. Germline CDR1 is MGHDK and CDR2 is SYGVNS. The CDR3 is made up of 15 amino acids. The CDR3 sequence is CASSPKMGSNTEAFF. As DNA, the CDR3 is TGTGCCAGCAGCCCGAAGATGGGGTCCAACACTGAAGCTTTCTTT.

The J gene is TRBJ1-2, the V gene TRBV14, with 10 bases that match TRBD1. J was trimmed by 8 bases and V by 3 bases; bases with no gene match: 9. The CDR3 runs 15 residues. Germline V gene data show CDR1 as SGHDN and CDR2 as FVKESK. CDR3: CASSHRDRGIGGYTF. In DNA form, the CDR3 reads TGTGCCAGCAGCCACCGGGACAGGGGCATTGGGGGCTACACCTTC. The full variable domain, its missing parts supplied by reference TRBV14 and TRBJ1-2, is EAGVTQFPSHSVIEKGQTVTLRCDPISGHDNLYWYRRVMGKEIKFLLHFVKESKQDESGMPNNRFLAERTGGTYSTLKVQPAELEDSGVYFCASSHRDRGIGGYTFGSGTRLTVV.

V is TRBV7-9 and J is TRBJ1-2; a possible D gene is TRBD1 (6 bases). This CDR3 has 14 amino acids. The germline gives CDR1 SEHNR, CDR2 FQNEAQ (reference sequence). The V gene lost 3 bases and the J gene lost 4 bases, with 12 bases spanning the gap. The CDR3 region has the DNA TGTGCCAGCAGCTTCCCGGGACACGGCTATGGCTACACCTTC. Translated, it gives CASSFPGHGYGYTF.